This T cell receptor (beta chain) was sequenced for a study of blood T cell repertoires in COVID-19. Study background: Both acute and convalescent COVID-19 samples were obtained from the United States, Italy and Spain. The cDNA or gDNA used as material had been derived from T cells, B-cell-depleted T cells, or PBMCs.

Authors' data handling: Amplifying reference gene primers gave estimates of nucleated cell counts. Profiling relied on immunoSEQ multiplex PCR, and the TCRdb table lists in-frame clones only, not all of them. That table gives V, J and clone size, and the DNA gave D and trimming. The repertoire holds around 250,000 clones, with about four fifths as singletons. Germline loops: CDR1 SGHAT, CDR2 FQNNGV. The CDR3 length is 15 residues. The ends lost 8 bases at V and 2 bases at J; junction bases unmatched: 11. Sequencing was done on a sample of peripheral blood. The sequence was obtained from an elderly man with acute or convalescent COVID-19. This chain uses TRBV11-2 with TRBJ2-7, with TRBD2 matching over 8 bases. CDR3 amino acids: CASSQGAGGPYEQYF. CDR3 in DNA: TGTGCCAGCTCCCAAGGGGCGGGAGGACCCTACGAGCAGTACTTC.